This T cell receptor (beta chain) was sequenced during a study of Ad26.COV2.S vaccination and SARS-CoV-2 variants. The treatment is: about 20 received Ad26.COV2.S at low or high dose, single or two shots; 5 received placebo; per-sample allocation not given. Vaccine and placebo recipients were sampled on day 63 after the first injection. The shot given was an Ad26 vector that makes Wuhan-strain SARS-CoV-2 spike. This CDR3 comprises 16 residues. The germline CDR1 and CDR2 sequences are LNHDA and SQIVND (reference sequence). The V and J ends lost 5 bases and 4 bases respectively, with 18 bases between them. On this clone itself: Its antigen remains unidentified.

TCRdb keeps only in-frame clones here, not all; method: immunoSEQ multiplex PCR. In the table there are around 320,000 clones, around 85% of which are singletons. The study, taken as a whole, reports: The study found higher spike-specific TCR breadth in vaccine than placebo recipients. Recipients of vaccine and of placebo showed similar breadth of their non-spike TCR repertoires. Once vaccination had occurred, spike-specific CD8+ and CD4+ T cell responses reportedly showed substantial breadth.

The TCR comes from a person between 18 and 65 years old who received the Ad26.COV2.S COVID-19 vaccine or a placebo. The chain recombines TRBV19 with TRBJ1-3; no firm D call. Here the sequenced sample was peripheral blood, taken in a trial of Ad26.COV2.S vaccine versus placebo. The CDR3 region has the DNA TGTGCCAGTAGTGTACAAATCCGAGACATAGGAAACACCATATATTTT. Translated, it gives CASSVQIRDIGNTIYF.